The 19 T cell receptor beta chains given below trace back to one sample, sequenced in a study of T cells in Graves' hyperthyroidism and ophthalmopathy. Researchers amplified the TCR beta CDR3 regions from RNA transcripts. A set of HTBI primers served as the primers for a first-round RT-PCR of the TCR CDR3. TCRdb ran MiXCR on the multiplex PCR reads and lists one entry per CDR3 protein. Of 200,000 to 250,000 distinct CDR3 sequences in the sample, approximately 16% were seen once. Sequencing input: blood. The origin of the receptors is a woman between 45 and 60 years old with Graves' hyperthyroidism.

This clonotype was picked up many times. The rearrangement uses TRBV19 and TRBJ1-5; TRBD1 agrees at 10 bases. This CDR3 has 18 residues. V was clipped by 7 bases and J by 0 bases; unmatched bases: 12. Per the germline V gene, CDR1 is LNHDA and CDR2 is SQIVND (reference sequence). The CDR3 here is CASIPGGTGAHSNQPQHF. In DNA, the CDR3 is TGTGCCAGTATCCCGGGTGGGACAGGGGCCCATAGCAATCAGCCCCAGCATTTT. The whole variable domain, remainder taken from reference TRBV19 and TRBJ1-5, is DGGITQSPKYLFRKEGQNVTLSCEQNLNHDAMYWYRQDPGQGLRLIYYSQIVNDFQKGDIAEGYSVSREKKESFPLTVTSAQKNPTAFYLCASIPGGTGAHSNQPQHFGDGTRLSIL.

This clonotype was seen many times. This chain links TRBV12-3 or TRBV12-4 with TRBJ2-3, with D possibly being TRBD1 or TRBD2 (5 bases each). V was cut by 2 bases and J by 1 base, with 10 bases left in between. The CDR3 has 15 amino acids. CDR3 in amino acids: CASSLRRGGTDTQYF. CDR3 in DNA: TGTGCCAGCAGTTTAAGGCGAGGGGGCACAGATACGCAGTATTTT.

In regard to this clonotype: This may come from a read error, since a much larger clone is one base off. The chain links TRBV12-3 or TRBV12-4 to TRBJ2-6, with 8 bases fitting TRBD1. The CDR3 runs to 17 residues. V trimming: 8 bases; J trimming: 4 bases; junction bases outside the gene matches: 13. CDR3 sequence (DNA): TGTGCCAGCGGACGATCAGGGGGCGGGTCCGGGGCCAACGTCCTGACTTTC. Protein: CASGRSGGGSGANVLTF.

This clonotype was seen repeatedly, ten times or more. This chain joins TRBV27 and TRBJ2-3, with D possibly matching TRBD2 (6 bases). Germline V lookup: CDR1 MNHEY, CDR2 SMNVEV (reference sequence). The V gene lost 2 bases and the J gene lost 0 bases, with 12 bases spanning the gap. This CDR3 spans 16 amino acids. The CDR3 here is CASSLILAGSTDTQYF. In nucleotides, the CDR3 is TGTGCCAGCAGTTTAATACTAGCCGGGAGCACAGATACGCAGTATTTT.

This chain links TRBV12-3 or TRBV12-4 with TRBJ2-1; 14 nucleotides match TRBD2. CDR3 size: 15 residues. Unmatched junction bases numbered 5, after V lost 5 bases and J lost 8 bases. The CDR3 protein is CASSRGTSGSDEQFF. The CDR3 DNA reads TGTGCCAGCAGTAGAGGGACTAGCGGGAGCGATGAGCAGTTCTTC.

The rearrangement joins TRBV19 to TRBJ2-1; a weak D match, TRBD1 (6 bases). The germline V gene has CDR1 LNHDA and CDR2 SQIVND (reference sequence). Trimming took 5 bases from V and 4 from J, leaving 12 bases between them. This CDR3 comprises 14 residues. CDR3 coding DNA: TGTGCCAGTAGTCCCCGGACAGATTACAATGAGCAGTTCTTC. It translates to CASSPRTDYNEQFF.

This clonotype was recorded at least ten times. The genes are TRBV20-1 and TRBJ2-1; D is uncertain. There are 17 residues in the CDR3. With 3 bases removed from V and 0 bases from J, the gap between germline ends came to 18 bases. The germline gives CDR1 DFQATT, CDR2 SNEGSKA (reference sequence). The CDR3 nucleotides are TGCAGTGCTAGTTCTCTTGGCGGCCGAAGCTCCTACAATGAGCAGTTCTTC. It specifies CSASSLGGRSSYNEQFF.

There are many counts of this clonotype. The V and J genes are TRBV7-2 and TRBJ2-7, with D uncertain. CDR3 length equals 13 residues. Germline V lookup: CDR1 SGHTA, CDR2 FQGNSA. Trimming left V 8 bases short and J 7 bases short, with 18 bases between. CDR3 loop: CASSASLSREQYF. In DNA form, the CDR3 reads TGTGCCAGCTCCGCAAGCCTCTCTCGGGAGCAGTACTTC.

This clonotype was seen repeatedly, ten times or more. V usage is TRBV27 and J usage is TRBJ1-1; possibly TRBD1 for D (6 bases). The CDR3 has 16 residues. Germline V CDR1 and CDR2: MNHEY, SMNVEV (reference sequence). V shed 3 bases and J shed 11 bases, with 25 bases lying between them. The CDR3 nucleotides read TGTGCCAGCAGTTTGGGAGCTGGGGGCGCGCGTGAATCGGCTTTCTTT. Its protein is CASSLGAGGARESAFF.

In its sample, this clonotype was seen many times. The CDR3 is CASSLGSANQPQHF. The CDR3 coding sequence is TGTGCCAGCAGCTTAGGGTCAGCCAATCAGCCCCAGCATTTT. This sequence joins TRBV7-8 and TRBJ1-5; no clear D gene. Between the trimmed V and J ends, which lost 1 base and 3 bases, there was a span of 7 bases. The germline CDR1 and CDR2 sequences are SGHVS and FQNEAQ. This CDR3 is built from 14 residues.

This clonotype was picked up many times. The chain has TRBV2 and TRBJ2-1, with D tentatively TRBD1 (5 bases). CDR3 length: 14 amino acids. Per germline, CDR1 SNHLY and CDR2 FYNNEI. The V and J ends lost 3 bases and 6 bases respectively, with 12 bases between them. The CDR3 spells CASSDGQGPNEQFF. In DNA, the CDR3 is TGTGCCAGCAGTGACGGGCAGGGCCCCAATGAGCAGTTCTTC.

The sample holds many counts of this clonotype. This rearrangement joins TRBV12-3 or TRBV12-4 to TRBJ1-2, with D possibly being TRBD1 (5 bases). V was clipped by 5 bases and J by 4 bases, with 11 bases between them. This CDR3 comprises 13 residues. The CDR3 here is CASSPGPAYGYTF. The CDR3 coding sequence is TGTGCCAGCAGTCCGGGGCCGGCCTATGGCTACACCTTC.

This clonotype came up many times. The chain is built from TRBV29-1 and TRBJ2-5; possibly TRBD2 for D (5 bases). The CDR3 runs 16 residues. Germline CDR1 is SQVTM and CDR2 is ANQGSEA. The ends were cut back, 5 bases at V and 2 bases at J, with 21 bases in the middle. CDR3 amino acids: CSVYLYMEVLQETQYF. DNA for the CDR3: TGCAGCGTTTATTTATACATGGAGGTGCTTCAAGAGACCCAGTACTTC.

V and J are TRBV7-8 and TRBJ2-5; 8 bases line up with TRBD2. With 2 bases clipped from V and 5 bases from J, the junction kept 4 bases outside the gene matches. The CDR3 extends over 14 amino acids. Germline-derived CDR1 and CDR2 are SGHVS and FQNEAQ. In DNA, the CDR3 is TGTGCCAGCAGCTTACCAGCGGGAGCTGAGACCCAGTACTTC. Protein product: CASSLPAGAETQYF.

The chain's CDR3 is CSARDVTRGQGSTEAFF. The CDR3 DNA reads TGCAGTGCTAGAGATGTGACCCGGGGTCAGGGGAGCACTGAAGCTTTCTTT. The chain uses TRBV20-1 and TRBJ1-1; perhaps TRBD1 as D (6 bases). Trimming removed 0 bases from V and 4 bases from J, with 21 bases in between. This CDR3 region has 17 residues. CDR1 and CDR2 from the germline V gene are DFQATT and SNEGSKA (reference sequence).

This clonotype came up many times. The V and J genes are TRBV6-1 and TRBJ2-5; TRBD1 is a possible D gene (5 bases). CDR1 and CDR2 (germline): MNHNS, SASEGT. The CDR3 covers 14 residues. The V and J ends lost 6 bases and 0 bases respectively, with 11 bases between them. This chain's CDR3 is CASSQQVNQETQYF. The CDR3 bases are TGTGCCAGCAGCCAACAGGTGAACCAAGAGACCCAGTACTTC.

This clonotype was recorded many times. J is TRBJ2-7 and V is TRBV12-3 or TRBV12-4; D ambiguous. The CDR3 sequence is 14 residues long. V was clipped by 3 bases and J by 4 bases, with 13 bases between them. CDR3 DNA: TGTGCCAGCAGTTTTGGGGTAGTCGGGTACGAGCAGTACTTC. Its protein is CASSFGVVGYEQYF.

The chain uses TRBV6-5 and TRBJ1-1; the D gene is possibly TRBD1 (5 bases). CDR1 and CDR2 from the germline V gene are MNHEY and SVGAGI. V lost 0 bases and J 0 bases, leaving 11 bases between the germline ends. This CDR3 comprises 16 residues. In nucleotides, the CDR3 is TGTGCCAGCAGTTACTCACCCGACAGAATGAACACTGAAGCTTTCTTT. It encodes CASSYSPDRMNTEAFF.

This clonotype has more than one count but fewer than ten. The chain joins TRBV29-1 to TRBJ2-7, with 7 bases matching TRBD1. The CDR3 length is 13 residues. Per germline, CDR1 SQVTM and CDR2 ANQGSEA. With V trimmed by 5 bases and J by 3 bases, 7 bases remained unmatched. In nucleotides, the CDR3 is TGCAGCGTTTTGAGACAGGGACACTACGAGCAGTACTTC. This codes for CSVLRQGHYEQYF.